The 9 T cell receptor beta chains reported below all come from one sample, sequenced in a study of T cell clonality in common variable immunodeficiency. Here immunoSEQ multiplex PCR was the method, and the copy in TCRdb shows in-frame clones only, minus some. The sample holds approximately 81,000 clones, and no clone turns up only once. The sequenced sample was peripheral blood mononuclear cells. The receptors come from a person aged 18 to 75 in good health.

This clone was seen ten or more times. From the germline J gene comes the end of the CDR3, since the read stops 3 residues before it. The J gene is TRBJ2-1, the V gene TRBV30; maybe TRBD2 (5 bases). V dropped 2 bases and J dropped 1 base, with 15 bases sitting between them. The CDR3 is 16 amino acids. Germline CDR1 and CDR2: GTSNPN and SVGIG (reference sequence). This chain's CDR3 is CAWSSTERKSYNEQFF. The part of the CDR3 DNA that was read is TGTGCCTGGAGTTCCACCGAGCGGAAGTCCTACAATGAG.

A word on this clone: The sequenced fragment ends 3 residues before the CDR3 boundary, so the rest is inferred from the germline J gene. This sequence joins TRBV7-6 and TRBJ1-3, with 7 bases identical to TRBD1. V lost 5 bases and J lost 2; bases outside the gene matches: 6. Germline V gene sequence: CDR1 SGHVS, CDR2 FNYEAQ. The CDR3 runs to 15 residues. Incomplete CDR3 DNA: TGTGCCAGCAGCAGACAAACAGGGGCTGGAAACACC. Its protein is CASSRQTGAGNT. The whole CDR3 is CASSRQTGAGNTIYF.

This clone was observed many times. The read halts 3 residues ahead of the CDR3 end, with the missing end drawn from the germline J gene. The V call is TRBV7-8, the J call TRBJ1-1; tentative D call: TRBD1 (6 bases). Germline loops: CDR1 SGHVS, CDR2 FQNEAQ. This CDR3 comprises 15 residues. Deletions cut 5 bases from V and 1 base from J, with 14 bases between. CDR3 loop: CASSVLTGANTEAFF. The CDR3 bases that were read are TGTGCCAGCAGCGTACTGACAGGAGCGAACACTGAA.

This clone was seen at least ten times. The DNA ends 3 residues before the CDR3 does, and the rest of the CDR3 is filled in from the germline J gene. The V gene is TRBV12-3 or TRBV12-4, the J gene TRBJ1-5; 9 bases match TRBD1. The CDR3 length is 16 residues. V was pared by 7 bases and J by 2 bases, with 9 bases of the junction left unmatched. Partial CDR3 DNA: TGTGCCAGCAATAGCCGGGGACAGGGAGGCAATCAGCCC. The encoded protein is CASNSRGQGGNQP. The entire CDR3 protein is CASNSRGQGGNQPQHF.

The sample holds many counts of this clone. The CDR3 sequence: CASSRDLGGYEQYF. The sequenced CDR3 bases are TGTGCCAGCAGTCGGGACCTTGGGGGGTACGAG. The chain joins TRBV6-2 or TRBV6-3 to TRBJ2-7; a weak D match, TRBD2 (6 bases). With the read ending 3 residues before the CDR3 end, the germline J gene is used to fill in that end. Trimming pared 5 bases from V and 4 bases from J, leaving 15 bases between. CDR1 is MNHEY and CDR2 is SVGEGT in the germline V gene. The CDR3 contains 14 residues.

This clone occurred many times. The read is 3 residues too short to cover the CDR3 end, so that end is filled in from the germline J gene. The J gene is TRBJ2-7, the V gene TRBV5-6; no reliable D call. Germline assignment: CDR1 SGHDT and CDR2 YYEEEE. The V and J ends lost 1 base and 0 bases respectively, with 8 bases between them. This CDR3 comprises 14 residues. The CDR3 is CASSLLVYSYEQYF. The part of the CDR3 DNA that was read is TGTGCCAGCAGCTTGCTCGTATACTCCTACGAG.

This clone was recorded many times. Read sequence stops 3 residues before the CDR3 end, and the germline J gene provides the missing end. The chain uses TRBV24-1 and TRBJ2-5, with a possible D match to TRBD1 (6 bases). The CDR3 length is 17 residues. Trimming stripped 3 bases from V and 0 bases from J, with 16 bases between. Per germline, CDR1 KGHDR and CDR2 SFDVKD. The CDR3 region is CATSDHRGWGNQETQYF. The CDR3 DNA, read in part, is TGTGCCACCAGTGATCATAGGGGGTGGGGGAACCAAGAGACC.

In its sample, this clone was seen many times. The CDR3 sequence is CASSPERLAGVYEQYF. The CDR3 DNA, read in part, is TGTGCCAGCAGCCCCGAACGACTAGCGGGAGTTTACGAG. V usage is TRBV4-2 and J usage is TRBJ2-7; TRBD2 agrees at 12 bases. The read comes to an end 3 residues before the CDR3 does, leaving the germline J gene to fill in the end. Germline V CDR1 and CDR2: LGHNA, YNFKEQ. The CDR3 loop spans 16 amino acids. J gave up 4 bases and V 4 bases, and 8 bases lay outside the gene matches.

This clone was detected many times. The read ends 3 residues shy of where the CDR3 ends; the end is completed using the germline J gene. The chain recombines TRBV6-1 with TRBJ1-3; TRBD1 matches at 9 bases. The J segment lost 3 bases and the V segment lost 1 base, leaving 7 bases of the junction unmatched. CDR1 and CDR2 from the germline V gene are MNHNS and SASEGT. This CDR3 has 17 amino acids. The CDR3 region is CASSEGDRVGVGNTIYF. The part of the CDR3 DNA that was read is TGTGCCAGCAGTGAAGGGGACAGGGTCGGTGTTGGAAACACC.